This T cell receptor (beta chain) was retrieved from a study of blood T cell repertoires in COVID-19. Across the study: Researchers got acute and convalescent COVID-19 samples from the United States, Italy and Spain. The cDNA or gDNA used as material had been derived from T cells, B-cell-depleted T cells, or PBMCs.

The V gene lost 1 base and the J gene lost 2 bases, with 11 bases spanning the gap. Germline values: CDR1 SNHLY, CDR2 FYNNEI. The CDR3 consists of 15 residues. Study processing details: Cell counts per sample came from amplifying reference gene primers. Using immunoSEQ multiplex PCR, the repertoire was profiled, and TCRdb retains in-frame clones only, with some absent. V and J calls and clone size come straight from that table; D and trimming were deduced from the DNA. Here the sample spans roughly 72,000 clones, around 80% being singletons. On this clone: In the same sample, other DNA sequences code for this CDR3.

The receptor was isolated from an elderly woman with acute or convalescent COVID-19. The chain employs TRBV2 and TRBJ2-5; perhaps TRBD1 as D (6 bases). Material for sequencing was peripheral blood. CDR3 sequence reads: CASSEVRGPQETQYF. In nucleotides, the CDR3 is TGTGCCAGCAGTGAAGTCAGGGGCCCTCAAGAGACCCAGTACTTC.